The next 7 T cell receptor beta chains were all read from a single sample in a study of blood T cell repertoires in COVID-19. Assay: immunoSEQ multiplex PCR; the TCRdb copy retains only in-frame clones and omits some. This table holds about 160,000 clones, roughly 85% found once. Sequences were obtained from peripheral blood. Every receptor here comes from an elderly woman with active or convalescent COVID-19.

The chain uses TRBV2 and TRBJ2-7; no reliable D call. V was clipped by 5 bases and J by 2 bases, with 10 bases between them. The CDR3 length is 13 residues. Germline loops: CDR1 SNHLY, CDR2 FYNNEI. DNA for the CDR3: TGTGCCAGCAGTCCCGGAGTTCCCTACGAGCAGTACTTC. This gives the protein CASSPGVPYEQYF. The variable domain in full, with the rest retrieved from reference TRBV2 and TRBJ2-7, is EPEVTQTPSHQVTQMGQEVILRCVPISNHLYFYWYRQILGQKVEFLVSFYNNEISEKSEIFDDQFSVERPDGSNFTLKIRSTKLEDSAMYFCASSPGVPYEQYFGPGTRLTVT.

This clone appeared a single time. V is TRBV4-1 and J is TRBJ2-1, with 13 bases identical to TRBD2. The germline V gene has CDR1 MGHRA and CDR2 YSYEKL. V was clipped by 3 bases and J by 6 bases; unmatched bases: 20. The CDR3 loop spans 21 amino acids. The CDR3 bases are TGCGCCAGCAGCCAGGAGGGGACATTTGGGACTAGCGGGACACTTACCAATGAGCAGTTCTTC. It encodes CASSQEGTFGTSGTLTNEQFF.

This chain connects TRBV29-1 to TRBJ2-3, with no clear D. This CDR3 has 14 amino acids. V was shortened by 2 bases and J by 0 bases, with 9 bases between the two germline ends. Germline values: CDR1 SQVTM, CDR2 ANQGSEA. CDR3: CSVEPPVSTDTQYF. Written as DNA, the CDR3 is TGCAGCGTTGAACCCCCAGTTAGCACAGATACGCAGTATTTT.

The chain is built from TRBV28 and TRBJ2-7, with a tentative D call TRBD2 (6 bases). The CDR3 has 14 amino acids. Germline CDR1 is MDHEN and CDR2 is SYDVKM. V was shortened by 6 bases and J by 3 bases, with 15 bases between the two germline ends. The CDR3 nucleotides are TGTGCCAGCAGGAGCGGAGGGCGAGGCTACGAGCAGTACTTC. Its translation: CASRSGGRGYEQYF.

CDR3 sequence reads: CASSGGGTGNTIYF. CDR3 coding DNA: TGCGCCAGCAGCGGAGGAGGGACTGGAAACACCATATATTTT. The V and J genes are TRBV5-1 and TRBJ1-3; D gene uncertain. CDR3 length: 14 amino acids. V was cut by 4 bases and J by 2 bases, with 10 bases left in between. The germline V gene has CDR1 SGHRS and CDR2 YFSETQ.

Note on this clone: This sample also contains other DNA sequences that code for the same CDR3. The genes are TRBV18 and TRBJ2-5; 8 positions agree with TRBD1. Germline CDR1 is KGHSH and CDR2 is LQKENI. This CDR3 spans 14 amino acids. V was pared by 3 bases and J by 2 bases, with 2 bases of the junction left unmatched. CDR3 amino acids: CASSPGTGQETQYF. DNA for the CDR3: TGTGCCAGCTCACCGGGGACAGGACAAGAGACCCAGTACTTC.

This clone was detected only once. The chain links TRBV5-6 to TRBJ1-5; D perhaps matches TRBD1 (6 bases). V lost 3 bases and J lost 7, with 17 bases in between. The length of the CDR3 is 15 residues. The germline CDR1 and CDR2 sequences are SGHDT and YYEEEE. CDR3: CASSYRAGVEQPQHF. The CDR3 bases are TGTGCCAGCAGCTACCGGGCAGGGGTTGAGCAGCCCCAGCATTTT.